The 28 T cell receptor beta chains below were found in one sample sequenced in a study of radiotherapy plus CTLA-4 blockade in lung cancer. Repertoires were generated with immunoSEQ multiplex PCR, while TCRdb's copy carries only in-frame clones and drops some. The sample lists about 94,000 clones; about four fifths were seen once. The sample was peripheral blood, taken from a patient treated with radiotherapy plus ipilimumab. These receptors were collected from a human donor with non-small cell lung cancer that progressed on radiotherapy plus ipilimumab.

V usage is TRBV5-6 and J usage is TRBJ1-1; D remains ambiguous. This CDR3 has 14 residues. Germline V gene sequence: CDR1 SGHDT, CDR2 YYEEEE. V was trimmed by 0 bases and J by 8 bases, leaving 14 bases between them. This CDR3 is CASSLVGTLGEAFF. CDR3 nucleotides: TGTGCCAGCAGCTTGGTGGGCACCTTAGGCGAAGCTTTCTTT.

Here the CDR3 reads CASSRPGGEQYV. CDR3 DNA: TGTGCCAGCAGCCGTCCGGGGGGCGAGCAGTACGTC. The chain carries TRBV28 and TRBJ2-7; 7 bases align to TRBD2. The length of the CDR3 is 12 residues. Trimming at V came to 6 bases and at J to 6 bases, leaving 5 bases not matched to a gene. Germline V lookup: CDR1 MDHEN, CDR2 SYDVKM.

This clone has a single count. CDR3 DNA: TGTGCCAGCAGTCTCGGACTAGCGGGACAAGAGACCCAGTACTTC. Encoded protein: CASSLGLAGQETQYF. This chain links TRBV28 with TRBJ2-5; 12 bases are shared with TRBD2. J gave up 2 bases and V 5 bases, and 3 bases lay outside the gene matches. Germline CDR1 and CDR2: MDHEN and SYDVKM. This CDR3 spans 15 amino acids.

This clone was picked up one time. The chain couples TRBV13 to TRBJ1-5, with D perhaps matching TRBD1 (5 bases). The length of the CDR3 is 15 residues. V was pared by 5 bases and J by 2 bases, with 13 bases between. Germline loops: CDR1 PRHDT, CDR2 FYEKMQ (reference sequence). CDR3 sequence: CASSRGRSGNQPQHF. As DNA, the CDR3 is TGTGCCAGCAGCCGGGGACGGTCAGGCAATCAGCCCCAGCATTTT.

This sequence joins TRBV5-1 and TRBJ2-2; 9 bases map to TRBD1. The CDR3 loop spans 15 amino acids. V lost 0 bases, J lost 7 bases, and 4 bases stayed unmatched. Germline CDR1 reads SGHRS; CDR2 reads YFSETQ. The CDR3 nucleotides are TGCGCCAGCAGCTTGGAACAGGGGGCCATCGGGGAGCTGTTTTTT. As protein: CASSLEQGAIGELFF.

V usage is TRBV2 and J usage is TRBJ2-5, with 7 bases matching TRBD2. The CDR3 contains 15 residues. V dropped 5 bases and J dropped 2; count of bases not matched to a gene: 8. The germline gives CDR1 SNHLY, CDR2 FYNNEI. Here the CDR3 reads CASSTIAGIQETQYF. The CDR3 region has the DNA TGTGCCAGCAGTACCATAGCGGGCATTCAAGAGACCCAGTACTTC. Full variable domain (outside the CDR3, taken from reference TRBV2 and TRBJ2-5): EPEVTQTPSHQVTQMGQEVILRCVPISNHLYFYWYRQILGQKVEFLVSFYNNEISEKSEIFDDQFSVERPDGSNFTLKIRSTKLEDSAMYFCASSTIAGIQETQYFGPGTRLLVL.

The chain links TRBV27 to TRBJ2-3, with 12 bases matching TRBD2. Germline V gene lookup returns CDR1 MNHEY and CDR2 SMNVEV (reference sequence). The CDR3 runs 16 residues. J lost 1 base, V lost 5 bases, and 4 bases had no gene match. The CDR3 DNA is TGTGCCAGCAGTCAGCTAGCGGGAGGGGGCACAGATACGCAGTATTTT. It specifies CASSQLAGGGTDTQYF.

CDR3 in amino acids: CSVAQTDTQYF. The CDR3 region has the DNA TGCAGCGTTGCACAGACAGATACGCAGTATTTT. V is TRBV29-1 and J is TRBJ2-3; D is undetermined. Germline CDR1 reads SQVTM; CDR2 reads ANQGSEA. The CDR3 contains 11 residues. Trimming shortened V by 4 bases and J by 3 bases, and 5 bases separated the two germline ends.

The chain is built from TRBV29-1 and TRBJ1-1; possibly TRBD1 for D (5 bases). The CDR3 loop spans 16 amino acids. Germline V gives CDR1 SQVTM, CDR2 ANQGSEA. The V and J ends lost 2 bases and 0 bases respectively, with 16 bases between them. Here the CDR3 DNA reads TGCAGCGTTGAATTCAGGACGGGACCGATGAACACTGAAGCTTTCTTT. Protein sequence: CSVEFRTGPMNTEAFF. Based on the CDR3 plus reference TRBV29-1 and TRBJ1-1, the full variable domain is SAVISQKPSRDICQRGTSLTIQCQVDSQVTMMFWYRQQPGQSLTLIATANQGSEATYESGFVIDKFPISRPNLTFSTLTVSNMSPEDSSIYLCSVEFRTGPMNTEAFFGQGTRLTVV.

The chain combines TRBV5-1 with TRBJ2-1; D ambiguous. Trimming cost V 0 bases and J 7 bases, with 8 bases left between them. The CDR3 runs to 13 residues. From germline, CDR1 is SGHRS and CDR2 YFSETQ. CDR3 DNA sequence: TGCGCCAGCAGCTTGGCGGGCCAGAATGAGCAGTTCTTC. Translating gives CASSLAGQNEQFF.

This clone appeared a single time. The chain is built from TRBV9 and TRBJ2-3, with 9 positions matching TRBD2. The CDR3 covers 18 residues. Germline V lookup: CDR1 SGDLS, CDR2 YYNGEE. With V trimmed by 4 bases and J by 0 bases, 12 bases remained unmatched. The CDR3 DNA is TGTGCCAGCAGCCTAAGGCCAGCTACTAGCGGGAGCACAGATACGCAGTATTTT. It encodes CASSLRPATSGSTDTQYF.

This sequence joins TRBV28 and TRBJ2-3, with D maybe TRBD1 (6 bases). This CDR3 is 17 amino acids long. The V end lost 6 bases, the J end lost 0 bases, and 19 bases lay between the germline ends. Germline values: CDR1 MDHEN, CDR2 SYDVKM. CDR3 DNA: TGTGCCAGCAGAGCCTGGGGGCGGGCCAGAAGCACAGATACGCAGTATTTT. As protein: CASRAWGRARSTDTQYF.

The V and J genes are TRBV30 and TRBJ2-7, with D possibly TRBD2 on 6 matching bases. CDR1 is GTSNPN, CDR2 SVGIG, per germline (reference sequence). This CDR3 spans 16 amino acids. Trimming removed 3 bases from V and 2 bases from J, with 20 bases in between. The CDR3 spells CAWSDGMGGIAYEQYV. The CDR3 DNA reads TGTGCCTGGAGCGATGGGATGGGCGGGATAGCCTACGAGCAGTACGTC.

The CDR3 bases are TGCGCCAGCAGCTACAGGACTAGCGGGAGGACGAACACCGGGGAGCTGTTTTTT. It translates to CASSYRTSGRTNTGELFF. This rearrangement joins TRBV5-1 to TRBJ2-2; 14 bases are a match to TRBD2. The germline gives CDR1 SGHRS, CDR2 YFSETQ. The CDR3 consists of 18 residues. Losses at the gene ends were 3 bases for V and 0 bases for J; bases not matched to a gene: 4.

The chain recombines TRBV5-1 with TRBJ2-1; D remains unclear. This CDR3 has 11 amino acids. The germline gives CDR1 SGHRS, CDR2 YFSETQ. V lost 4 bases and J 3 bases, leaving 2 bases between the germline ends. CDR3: CASSHYNEQFF. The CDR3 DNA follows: TGCGCCAGCAGCCACTACAATGAGCAGTTCTTC.

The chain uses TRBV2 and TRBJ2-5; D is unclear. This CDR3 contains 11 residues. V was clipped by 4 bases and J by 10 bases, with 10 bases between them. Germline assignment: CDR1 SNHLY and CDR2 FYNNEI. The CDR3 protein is CASSVRSGQYF. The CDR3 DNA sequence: TGTGCCAGCAGTGTCAGGTCGGGCCAGTACTTC.

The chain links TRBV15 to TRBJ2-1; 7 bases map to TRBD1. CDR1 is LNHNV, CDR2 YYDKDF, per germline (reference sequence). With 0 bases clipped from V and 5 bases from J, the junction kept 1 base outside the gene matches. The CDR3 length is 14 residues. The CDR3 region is CATSREDRNNEQFF. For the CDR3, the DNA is TGTGCCACCAGCAGAGAGGACAGGAACAATGAGCAGTTCTTC. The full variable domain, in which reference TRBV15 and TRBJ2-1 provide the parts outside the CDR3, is DAMVIQNPRYQVTQFGKPVTLSCSQTLNHNVMYWYQQKSSQAPKLLFHYYDKDFNNEADTPDNFQSRRPNTSFCFLDIRSPGLGDTAMYLCATSREDRNNEQFFGPGTRLTVL.

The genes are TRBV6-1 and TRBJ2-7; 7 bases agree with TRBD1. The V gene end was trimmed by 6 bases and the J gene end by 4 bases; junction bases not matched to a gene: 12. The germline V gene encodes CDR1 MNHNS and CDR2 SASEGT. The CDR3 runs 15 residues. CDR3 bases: TGTGCCAGCAGCAATACAGGGGCCGGCCAATACGAGCAGTACTTC. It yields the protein CASSNTGAGQYEQYF.

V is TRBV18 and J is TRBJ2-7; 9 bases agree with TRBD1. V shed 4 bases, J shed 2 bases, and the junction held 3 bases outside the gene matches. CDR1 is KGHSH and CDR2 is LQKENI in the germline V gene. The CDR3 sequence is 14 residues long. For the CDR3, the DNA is TGTGCCAGCTCACTAGACAGGGGGGCCTACGAGCAGTACTTC. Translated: CASSLDRGAYEQYF.

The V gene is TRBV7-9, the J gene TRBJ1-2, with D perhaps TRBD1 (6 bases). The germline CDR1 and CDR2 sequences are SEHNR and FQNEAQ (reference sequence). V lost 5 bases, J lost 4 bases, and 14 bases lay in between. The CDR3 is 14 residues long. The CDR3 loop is CASSQIRGGYGYTF. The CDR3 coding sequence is TGTGCCAGCAGCCAGATCAGGGGAGGCTATGGCTACACCTTC. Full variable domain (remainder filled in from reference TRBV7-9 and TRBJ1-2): DTGVSQNPRHKITKRGQNVTFRCDPISEHNRLYWYRQTLGQGPEFLTYFQNEAQLEKSRLLSDRFSAERPKGSFSTLEIQRTEQGDSAMYLCASSQIRGGYGYTFGSGTRLTVV.

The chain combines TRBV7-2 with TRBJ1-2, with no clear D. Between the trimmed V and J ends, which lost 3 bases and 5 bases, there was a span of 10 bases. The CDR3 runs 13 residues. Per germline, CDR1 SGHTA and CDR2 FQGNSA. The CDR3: CASSLGQVYGYTF. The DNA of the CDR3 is TGTGCCAGCAGCTTGGGCCAAGTATATGGCTACACCTTC.

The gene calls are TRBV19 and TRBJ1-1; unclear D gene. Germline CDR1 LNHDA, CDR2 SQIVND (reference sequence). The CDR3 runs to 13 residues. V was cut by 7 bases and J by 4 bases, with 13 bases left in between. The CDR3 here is CASNVREGTEAFF. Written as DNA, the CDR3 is TGTGCCAGTAACGTCAGAGAAGGCACTGAAGCTTTCTTT. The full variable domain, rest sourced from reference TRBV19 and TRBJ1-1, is DGGITQSPKYLFRKEGQNVTLSCEQNLNHDAMYWYRQDPGQGLRLIYYSQIVNDFQKGDIAEGYSVSREKKESFPLTVTSAQKNPTAFYLCASNVREGTEAFFGQGTRLTVV.

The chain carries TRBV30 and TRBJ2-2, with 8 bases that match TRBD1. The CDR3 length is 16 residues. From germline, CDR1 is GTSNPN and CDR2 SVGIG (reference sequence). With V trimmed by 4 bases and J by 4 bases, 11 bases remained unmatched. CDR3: CAWTGGESYSTGELFF. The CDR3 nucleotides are TGTGCCTGGACAGGGGGCGAGTCGTACAGCACCGGGGAGCTGTTTTTT.

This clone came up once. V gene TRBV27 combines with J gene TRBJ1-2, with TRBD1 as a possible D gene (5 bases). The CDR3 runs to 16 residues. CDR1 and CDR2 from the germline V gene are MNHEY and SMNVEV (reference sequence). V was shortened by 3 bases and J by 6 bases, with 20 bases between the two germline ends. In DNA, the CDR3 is TGTGCCAGCAGTTTCCCACGCAATGGGCAGGGCAATGGCTACACCTTC. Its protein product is CASSFPRNGQGNGYTF.

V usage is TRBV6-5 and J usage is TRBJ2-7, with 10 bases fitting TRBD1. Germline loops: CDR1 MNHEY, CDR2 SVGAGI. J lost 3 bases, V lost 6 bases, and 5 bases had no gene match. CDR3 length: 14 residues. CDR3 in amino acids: CASRRQGAYYEQYF. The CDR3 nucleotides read TGTGCCAGCAGGCGACAGGGGGCTTACTACGAGCAGTACTTC.

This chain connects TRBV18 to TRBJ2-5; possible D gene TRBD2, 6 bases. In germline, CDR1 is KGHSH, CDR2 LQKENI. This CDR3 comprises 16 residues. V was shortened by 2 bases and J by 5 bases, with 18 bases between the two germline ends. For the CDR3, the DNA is TGTGCCAGCTCACCATCTCCGGGAGTTGGAGACGAGACCCAGTACTTC. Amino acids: CASSPSPGVGDETQYF.

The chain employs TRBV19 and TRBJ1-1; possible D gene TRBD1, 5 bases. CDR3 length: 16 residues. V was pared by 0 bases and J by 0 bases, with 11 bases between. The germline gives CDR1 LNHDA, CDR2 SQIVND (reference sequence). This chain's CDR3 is CASSIEVGALNTEAFF. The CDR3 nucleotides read TGTGCCAGTAGTATAGAAGTCGGGGCTCTGAACACTGAAGCTTTCTTT.

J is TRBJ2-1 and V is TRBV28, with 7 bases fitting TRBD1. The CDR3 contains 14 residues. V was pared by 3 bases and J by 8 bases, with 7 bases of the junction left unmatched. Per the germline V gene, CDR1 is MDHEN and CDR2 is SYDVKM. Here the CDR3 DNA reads TGTGCCAGCAGTTTCTTGGGGACAGAGGATGAGCAGTTCTTC. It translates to CASSFLGTEDEQFF.